This T cell receptor (beta chain) was recovered during a study of cytomegalovirus exposure and HLA in healthy donors. The PCR used 60 Vbeta and 13 Jbeta primers. As handled by the study authors: Among the unique TCR beta chains that a later analysis counted, roughly 80 million in all, 9.5 million to 12 million were shared. Libraries were prepared by immunoSEQ multiplex PCR; TCRdb keeps only in-frame clonotypes and omits some of them. D and trimming come from the DNA, and the V and J calls and clone size come from that table. The sample carries 200,000 to 250,000 clones, 85% recorded once. V dropped 3 bases and J dropped 4 bases, with 4 bases sitting between them. Germline loops: CDR1 SNHLY, CDR2 FYNNEI. The CDR3 runs to 12 residues. Study results and caveats: Further analysis was carried out later, and it showed several of the most significant clusters appearing linked to common viral pathogens.

Note on this clone: Its target is unknown.

Healthy bone marrow donors supplied every sample. Sequencing was carried out using PBMCs. This clonotype originated in a human donor in good health. The V and J genes are TRBV2 and TRBJ2-1; D is uncertain. The CDR3 protein is CASSDRYNEQFF. In DNA form, the CDR3 reads TGTGCCAGCAGTGACAGATACAATGAGCAGTTCTTC.